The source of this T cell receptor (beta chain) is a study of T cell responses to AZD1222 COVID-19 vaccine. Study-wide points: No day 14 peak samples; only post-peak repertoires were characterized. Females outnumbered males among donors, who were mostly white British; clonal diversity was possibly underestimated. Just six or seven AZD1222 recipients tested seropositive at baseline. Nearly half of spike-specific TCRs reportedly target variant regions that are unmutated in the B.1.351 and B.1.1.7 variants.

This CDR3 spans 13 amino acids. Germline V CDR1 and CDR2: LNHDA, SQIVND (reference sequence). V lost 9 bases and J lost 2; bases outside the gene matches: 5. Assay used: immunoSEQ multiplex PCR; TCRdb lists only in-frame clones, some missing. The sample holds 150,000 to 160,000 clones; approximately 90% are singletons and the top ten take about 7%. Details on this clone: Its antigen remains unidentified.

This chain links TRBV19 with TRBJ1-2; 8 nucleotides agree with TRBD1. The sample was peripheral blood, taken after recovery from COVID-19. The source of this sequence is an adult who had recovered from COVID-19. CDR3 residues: CASYNRGNYGYTF. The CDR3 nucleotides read TGTGCCAGCTATAACAGGGGGAACTATGGCTACACCTTC.